The TCR beta chain under discussion was sequenced for a study of CD8+ T cells in alopecia areata. Isolated RNA was reverse transcribed into cDNA used as the sequencing template. Here immunoSEQ multiplex PCR was the method, and the copy in TCRdb shows in-frame clones only, minus some. This table has 250,000 to 350,000 clones, about 60% appearing once. Trimming at V came to 6 bases and at J to 10 bases, leaving 12 bases not matched to a gene. The CDR3 extends over 15 amino acids. The germline V gene encodes CDR1 SNHLY and CDR2 FYNNEI. Treatment in this sample: oral pan-JAK inhibitor, 5-10 mg twice daily.

This TCR came from a human donor with alopecia areata. Sample: CD4+ T cells sorted from blood, taken at approximately week 52, from a patient treated with tofacitinib. The chain uses TRBV2 and TRBJ1-6; 7 nucleotides line up with TRBD1. The CDR3 spells CASSRGEDGRSPLHF. The DNA for the CDR3 is TGTGCCAGCAGCAGGGGGGAGGACGGGAGATCACCCCTCCACTTT.